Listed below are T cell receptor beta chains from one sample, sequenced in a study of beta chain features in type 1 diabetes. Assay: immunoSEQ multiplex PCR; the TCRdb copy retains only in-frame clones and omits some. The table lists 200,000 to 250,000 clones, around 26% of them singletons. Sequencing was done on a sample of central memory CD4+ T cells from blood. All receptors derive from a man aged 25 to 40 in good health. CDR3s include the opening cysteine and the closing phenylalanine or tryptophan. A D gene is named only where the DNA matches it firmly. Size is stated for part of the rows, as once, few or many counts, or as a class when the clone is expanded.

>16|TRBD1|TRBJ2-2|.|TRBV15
CATRTGGSSFTGELFF
TGTGCCACCAGGACAGGGGGGAGTAGTTTTACCGGGGAGCTGTTTTTT
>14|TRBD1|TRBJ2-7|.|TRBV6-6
CASRGQGNTYEQYF
TGTGCCAGCAGGGGACAGGGGAATACCTACGAGCAGTACTTC
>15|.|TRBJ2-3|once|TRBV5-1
CASSRDSTVADTQYF
TGCGCCAGCAGCAGGGACTCCACGGTGGCAGATACGCAGTATTTT
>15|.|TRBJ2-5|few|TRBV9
CASSVGAGNQETQYF
TGTGCCAGCAGCGTAGGCGCAGGGAATCAAGAGACCCAGTACTTC
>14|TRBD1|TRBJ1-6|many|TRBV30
CAWRGQGYNSPLHF
TGTGCCTGGAGGGGACAGGGGTATAATTCACCCCTCCACTTT
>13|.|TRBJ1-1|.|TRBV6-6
CASRRDSSVPAFF
TGTGCCAGCAGGCGTGACAGCTCTGTCCCAGCTTTCTTT
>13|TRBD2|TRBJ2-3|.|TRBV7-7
CASSQTSRDTQYF
TGTGCCAGCAGCCAGACTAGCCGGGATACGCAGTATTTT
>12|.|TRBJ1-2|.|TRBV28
CASSPGDYGYTF
TGTGCCAGCAGCCCAGGGGATTATGGCTACACCTTC
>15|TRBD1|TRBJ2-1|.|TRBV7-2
CASSLGRGYNNEQFF
TGTGCCAGCAGCTTGGGCAGGGGGTATAACAATGAGCAGTTCTTC
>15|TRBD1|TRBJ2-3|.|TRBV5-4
CASSNRGSSTDTQYF
TGTGCCAGCAGCAACAGGGGGAGTAGCACAGATACGCAGTATTTT
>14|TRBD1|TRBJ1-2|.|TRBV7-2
CASRVGQGGYGYTF
TGTGCCAGCAGGGTCGGACAGGGAGGCTATGGCTACACCTTC
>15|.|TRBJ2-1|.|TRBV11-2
CASMPRLSSYNEQFF
TGTGCCAGCATGCCACGGTTGAGCTCCTACAATGAGCAGTTCTTC
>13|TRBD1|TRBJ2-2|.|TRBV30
CAVGTDLRGELFF
TGTGCCGTCGGGACAGACCTCCGTGGGGAGCTGTTTTTT
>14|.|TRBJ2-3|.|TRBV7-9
CASSRPYRTDTQYF
TGTGCCAGCAGCCGTCCCTACCGCACAGATACGCAGTATTTT
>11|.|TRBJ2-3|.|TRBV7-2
CASREKDAQYF
TGTGCCAGCCGGGAAAAGGACGCGCAGTATTTT
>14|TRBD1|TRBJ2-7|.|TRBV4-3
CASSLGQGQYEQYF
TGCGCCAGCAGCTTGGGACAGGGTCAATACGAGCAGTACTTC